Following are 3 T cell receptor beta chains from one sample sequenced in a study of T-cell memory formation after mild COVID-19. MiXCR, applied by TCRdb to the 5' RACE reads, yields one record per CDR3 protein. The table lists hundreds of thousands of distinct CDR3 sequences, about 22% of them singletons. Sequences were obtained from PBMCs or a T cell subset sorted from them (not recorded which). Every receptor here comes from an adult woman who had mild COVID-19 (a few samples of this study predate the infection). Cell type and time point are not known.

This clonotype came up a few times. The V and J genes are TRBV7-9 and TRBJ2-3; TRBD2 matches 14 bases. CDR1 is SEHNR and CDR2 is FQNEAQ in the germline V gene (reference sequence). V lost 3 bases, J lost 4 bases, and 3 bases stayed unmatched. The CDR3 sequence is 16 residues long. The CDR3 spells CASSFGTSGSADTQYF. DNA of the CDR3: TGTGCCAGCAGCTTTGGGACTAGCGGGAGTGCAGATACGCAGTATTTT.

This clonotype showed up many times. The chain employs TRBV14 and TRBJ1-1; 9 bases align to TRBD1. The CDR3 covers 14 residues. The V gene end was trimmed by 6 bases and the J gene end by 4 bases; junction bases not matched to a gene: 6. Germline V gene data show CDR1 as SGHDN and CDR2 as FVKESK. This CDR3 is CASRPGTGSTEAFF. In DNA, the CDR3 is TGTGCCAGCAGGCCCGGGACAGGGAGCACTGAAGCTTTCTTT.

CDR3: CASSLRRGRGETQYF. DNA for the CDR3: TGCGCCAGCAGCTTGAGAAGGGGGCGCGGGGAGACCCAGTACTTC. J is TRBJ2-5 and V is TRBV5-1, with 7 bases identical to TRBD1. V shed 1 base, J shed 5 bases, and the junction held 8 bases outside the gene matches. The CDR3 sequence is 15 residues long. CDR1 is SGHRS and CDR2 is YFSETQ in the germline V gene.